The clone carrying this T cell receptor beta chain appeared once. Its antigen remains unknown. Untouched CD4+ T cells were bead-isolated at about 97.7% purity. The data were obtained in a study of T cell repertoires and HLA-DP antigens. Notes on the study in general: Against one allele, clones undetected before culture averaged about 34%; against the other, roughly 50%.

The CDR3 extends over 16 amino acids. From germline, CDR1 is SGHNT and CDR2 YYREEE (reference sequence). V lost 0 bases and J lost 5; bases outside the gene matches: 7. Sequencing was performed with immunoSEQ multiplex PCR; in TCRdb, only in-frame clones are kept and a portion is missing. In the table there are roughly 110,000 clones, almost 95% of which are singletons. The origin of this receptor is a woman aged 18-29 years in good health and CMV-seronegative. The chain recombines TRBV5-4 with TRBJ2-3, with TRBD2 identical over 9 bases. Sequences were obtained from CD4+ T cells from PBMCs. The CDR3 sequence: CASSLAATSGLDTQYF. The CDR3, as DNA: TGTGCCAGCAGCTTGGCAGCGACTAGCGGCCTAGATACGCAGTATTTT.